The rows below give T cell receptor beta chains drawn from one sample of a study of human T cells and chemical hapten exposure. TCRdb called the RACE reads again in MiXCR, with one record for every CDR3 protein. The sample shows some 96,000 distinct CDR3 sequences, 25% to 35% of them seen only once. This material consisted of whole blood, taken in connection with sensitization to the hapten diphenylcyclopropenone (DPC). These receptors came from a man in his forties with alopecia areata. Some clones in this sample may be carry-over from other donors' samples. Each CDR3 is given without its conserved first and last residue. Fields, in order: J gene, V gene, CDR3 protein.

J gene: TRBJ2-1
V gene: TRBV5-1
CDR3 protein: ASSSGLKPHNEQF

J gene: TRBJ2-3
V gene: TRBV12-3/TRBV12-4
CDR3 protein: ASADLMRGRTDTQY

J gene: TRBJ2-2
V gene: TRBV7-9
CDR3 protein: ASSPVGRPNTGELF

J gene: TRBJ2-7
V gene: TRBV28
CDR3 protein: ASSLPSGTYEQY

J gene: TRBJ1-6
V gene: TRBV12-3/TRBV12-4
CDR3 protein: ASSLRTLSYNSPLH

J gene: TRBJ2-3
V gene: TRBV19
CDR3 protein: ASTPTGISTDTQY

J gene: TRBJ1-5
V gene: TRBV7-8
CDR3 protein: ASSLAPPEGPQH

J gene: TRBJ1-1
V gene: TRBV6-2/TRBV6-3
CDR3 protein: ASSYFRGTEAF

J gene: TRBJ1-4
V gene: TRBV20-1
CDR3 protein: SATSGTEANEKLF

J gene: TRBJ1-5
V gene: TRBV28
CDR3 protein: ASSAQTGSYQPQH

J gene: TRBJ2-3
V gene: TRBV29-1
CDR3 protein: SVIAGGLTDTQY

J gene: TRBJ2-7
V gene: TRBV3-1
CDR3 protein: ASSSRSYEQY

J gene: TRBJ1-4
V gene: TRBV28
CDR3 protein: ASSLWGQGGANEKLF

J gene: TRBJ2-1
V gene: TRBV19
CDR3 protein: ASSIGRLAGNNEQF

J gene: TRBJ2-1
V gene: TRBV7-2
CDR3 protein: ASSHGTAYNEQF

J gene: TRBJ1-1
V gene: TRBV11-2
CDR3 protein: ASSYHSEAF

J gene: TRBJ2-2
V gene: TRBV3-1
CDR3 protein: ASSPVLGAGELF

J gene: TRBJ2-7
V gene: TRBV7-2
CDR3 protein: ASSLAGVPSSYEQY

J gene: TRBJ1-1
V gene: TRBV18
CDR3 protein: ASSQTGSEAF

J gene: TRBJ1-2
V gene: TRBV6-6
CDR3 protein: ASSEASYT

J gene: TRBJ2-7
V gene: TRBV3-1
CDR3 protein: ASSQRQGAQYEQY

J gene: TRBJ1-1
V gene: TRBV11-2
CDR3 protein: ASSLEGIGTEAF

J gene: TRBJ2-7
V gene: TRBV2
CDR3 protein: ASSEQGTLYEQY

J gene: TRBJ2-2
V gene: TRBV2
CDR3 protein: ASGLTGVNTGELF

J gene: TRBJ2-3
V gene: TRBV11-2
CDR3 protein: ASSSPAEGTTDTQY

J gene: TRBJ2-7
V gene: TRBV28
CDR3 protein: ASSSRTGFREQY

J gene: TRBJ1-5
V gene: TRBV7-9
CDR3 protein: ASSPEGGQSGQPQH

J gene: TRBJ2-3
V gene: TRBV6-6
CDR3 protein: ASSGLISGSTDTQY

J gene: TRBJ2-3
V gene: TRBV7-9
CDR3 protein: ASSPEQRTNTDTQY

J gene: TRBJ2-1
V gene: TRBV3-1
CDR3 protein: ASSQIGGRYNEQF

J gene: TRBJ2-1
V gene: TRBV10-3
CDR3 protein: AARQGAGDEQF

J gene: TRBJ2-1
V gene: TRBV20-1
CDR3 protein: SARDQGVYEQF

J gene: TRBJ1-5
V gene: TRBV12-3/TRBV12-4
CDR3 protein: ASSLTGSQPQH

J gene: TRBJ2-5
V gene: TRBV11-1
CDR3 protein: ASSPRAAGQGRRETQY

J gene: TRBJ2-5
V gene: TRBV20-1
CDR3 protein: SAKGTSGGRETQY

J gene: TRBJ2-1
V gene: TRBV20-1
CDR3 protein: SASSVGLSEQF

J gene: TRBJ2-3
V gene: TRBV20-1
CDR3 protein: SASSGARTDTQY

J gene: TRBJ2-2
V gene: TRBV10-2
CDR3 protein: ASSEVSFTGELF

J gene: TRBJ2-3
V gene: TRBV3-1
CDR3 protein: ASALRGAQSATQY

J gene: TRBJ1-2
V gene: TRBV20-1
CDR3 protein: SARPHSWDRDGYT

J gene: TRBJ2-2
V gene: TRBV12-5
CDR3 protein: ASGLVRPGQWNTGELF

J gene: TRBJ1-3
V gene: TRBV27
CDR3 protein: ASSLRGQGDTIY

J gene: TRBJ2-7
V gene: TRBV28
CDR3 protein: ASSLLSSAGVNYEQY

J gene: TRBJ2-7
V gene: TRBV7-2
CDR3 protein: ASSLGTVRGWQY

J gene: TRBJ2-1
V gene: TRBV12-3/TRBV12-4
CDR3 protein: ASSQVAGGDNEQF

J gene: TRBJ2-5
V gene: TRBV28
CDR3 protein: ASIGGSSGAGAQY

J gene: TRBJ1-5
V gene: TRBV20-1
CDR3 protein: SVSPGGNQPQH

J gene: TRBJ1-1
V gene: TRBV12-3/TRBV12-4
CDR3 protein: ASRTTQGAGAEAF

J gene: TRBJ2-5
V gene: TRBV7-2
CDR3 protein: ASSATDLFETQY

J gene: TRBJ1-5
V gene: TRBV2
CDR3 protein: ASRGDRGDQPQH

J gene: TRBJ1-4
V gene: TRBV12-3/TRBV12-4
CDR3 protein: ASSLGRAPNEKLF

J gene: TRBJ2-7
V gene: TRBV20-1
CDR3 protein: SARGGLDEQY

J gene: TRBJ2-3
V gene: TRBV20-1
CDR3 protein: SARDVRTRESDTQY

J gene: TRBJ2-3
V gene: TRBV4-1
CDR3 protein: TSSQDSGQGADTQY

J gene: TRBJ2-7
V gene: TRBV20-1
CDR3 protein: SARVHEGTSVYEQY